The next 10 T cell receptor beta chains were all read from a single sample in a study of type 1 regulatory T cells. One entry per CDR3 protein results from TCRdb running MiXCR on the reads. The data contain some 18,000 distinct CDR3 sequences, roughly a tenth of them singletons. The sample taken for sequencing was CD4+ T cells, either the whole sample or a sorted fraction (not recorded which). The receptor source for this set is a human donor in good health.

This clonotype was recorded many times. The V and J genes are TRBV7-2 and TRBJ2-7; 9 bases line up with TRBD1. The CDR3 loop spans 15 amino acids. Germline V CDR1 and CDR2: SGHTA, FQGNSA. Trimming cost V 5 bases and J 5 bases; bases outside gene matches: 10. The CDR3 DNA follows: TGTGCCAGCAGCACCAGGGGACAGGGTGTCCACGAGCAGTACTTC. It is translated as CASSTRGQGVHEQYF.

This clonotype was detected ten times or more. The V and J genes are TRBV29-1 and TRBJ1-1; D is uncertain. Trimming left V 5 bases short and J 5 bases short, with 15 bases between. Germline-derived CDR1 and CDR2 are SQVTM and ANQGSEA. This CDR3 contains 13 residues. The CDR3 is CSVKGTLGTEAFF. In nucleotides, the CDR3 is TGCAGCGTTAAGGGAACTCTTGGGACTGAAGCTTTCTTT.

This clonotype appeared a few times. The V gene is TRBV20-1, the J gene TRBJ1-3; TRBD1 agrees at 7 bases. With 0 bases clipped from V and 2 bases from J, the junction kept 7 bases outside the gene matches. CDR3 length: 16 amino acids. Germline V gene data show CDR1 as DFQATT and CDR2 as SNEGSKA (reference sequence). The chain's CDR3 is CSARDPKTGTGNTIYF. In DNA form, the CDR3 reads TGCAGTGCTAGAGACCCAAAGACAGGGACTGGAAACACCATATATTTT.

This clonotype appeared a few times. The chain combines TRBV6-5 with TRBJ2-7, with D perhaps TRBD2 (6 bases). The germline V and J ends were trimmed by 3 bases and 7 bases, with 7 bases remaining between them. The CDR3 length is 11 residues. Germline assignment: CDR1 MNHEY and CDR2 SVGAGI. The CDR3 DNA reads TGTGCCAGCAGTTATCGGGGGGAGCAGTACTTC. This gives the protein CASSYRGEQYF.

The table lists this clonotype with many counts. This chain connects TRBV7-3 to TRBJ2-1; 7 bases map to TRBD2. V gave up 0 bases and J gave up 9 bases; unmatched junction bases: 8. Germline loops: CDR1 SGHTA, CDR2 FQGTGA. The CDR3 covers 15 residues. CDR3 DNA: TGTGCCAGCAGCTTAACGTTGGGAGGGGTCGGTGAGCAGTTCTTC. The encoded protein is CASSLTLGGVGEQFF.

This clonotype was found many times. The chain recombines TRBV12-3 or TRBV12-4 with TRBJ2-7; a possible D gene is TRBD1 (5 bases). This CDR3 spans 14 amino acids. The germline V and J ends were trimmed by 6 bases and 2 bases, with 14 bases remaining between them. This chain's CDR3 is CASSAYTGTYEQYF. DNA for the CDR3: TGTGCCAGCAGCGCGTACACAGGAACCTACGAGCAGTACTTC.

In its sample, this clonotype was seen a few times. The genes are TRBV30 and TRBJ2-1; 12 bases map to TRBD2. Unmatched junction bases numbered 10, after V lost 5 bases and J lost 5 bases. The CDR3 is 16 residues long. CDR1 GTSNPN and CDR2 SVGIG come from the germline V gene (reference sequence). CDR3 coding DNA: TGTGCCTGGGGCAAGACTAGCGGGGGACCAAACAATGAGCAGTTCTTC. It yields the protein CAWGKTSGGPNNEQFF. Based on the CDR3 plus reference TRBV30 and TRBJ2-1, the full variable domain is SQTIHQWPATLVQPVGSPLSLECTVEGTSNPNLYWYRQAAGRGLQLLFYSVGIGQISSEVPQNLSASRPQDRQFILSSKKLLLSDSGFYLCAWGKTSGGPNNEQFFGPGTRLTVL.

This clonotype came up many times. CDR3 sequence reads: CATQGLADYNEQFF. As DNA, the CDR3 is TGTGCCACACAAGGACTAGCGGACTACAATGAGCAGTTCTTC. V and J are TRBV24-1 and TRBJ2-1, with 10 bases identical to TRBD2. There are 14 residues in the CDR3. The V gene end was trimmed by 10 bases and the J gene end by 3 bases; junction bases not matched to a gene: 5. Germline V gene lookup returns CDR1 KGHDR and CDR2 SFDVKD.

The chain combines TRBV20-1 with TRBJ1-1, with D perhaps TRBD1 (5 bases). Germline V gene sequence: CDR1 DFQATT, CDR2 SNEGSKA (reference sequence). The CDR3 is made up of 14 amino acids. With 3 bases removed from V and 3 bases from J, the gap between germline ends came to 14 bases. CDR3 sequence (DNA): TGCAGTGCTAGGTTCGGGGGTTCGGACACTGAAGCTTTCTTT. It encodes CSARFGGSDTEAFF.

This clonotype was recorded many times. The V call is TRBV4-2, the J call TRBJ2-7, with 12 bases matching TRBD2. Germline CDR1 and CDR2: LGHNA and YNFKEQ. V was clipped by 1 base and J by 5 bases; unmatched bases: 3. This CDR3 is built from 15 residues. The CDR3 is CASSQGTSGIDEQYF. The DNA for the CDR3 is TGTGCCAGCAGCCAAGGGACTAGCGGGATAGACGAGCAGTACTTC.